Here is one T cell receptor (beta chain) with its context. Antigen: not known. The data belong to a study of beta chain features in type 1 diabetes. Whole-study results and caveats: Shorter TCRB CDR3s, moderately but significantly so, were found in Type 1 diabetes patients in all four CD4+ subsets.

Expressed TCRB transcripts were sequenced because the isolated RNA had all been reverse transcribed beforehand. TCRdb keeps only in-frame clones here, not all; method: immunoSEQ multiplex PCR. Of around 150,000 clones in the sample, roughly 9% were seen once. The sequence derives from a woman aged 25 to 39 with type 1 diabetes. The source material was central memory CD4+ T cells from blood.

This chain's CDR3 is CAWSVKGAREQYF. CDR3 nucleotide sequence: TGTGCCTGGAGTGTAAAGGGGGCGAGGGAGCAGTACTTC. The chain combines TRBV30 with TRBJ2-7; the match to TRBD1 covers 7 bases. The CDR3 has 13 amino acids. Unmatched junction bases numbered 6, after V lost 0 bases and J lost 7 bases. Germline V gene sequence: CDR1 GTSNPN, CDR2 SVGIG (reference sequence). The full variable domain, completed using reference TRBV30 and TRBJ2-7, is SQTIHQWPATLVQPVGSPLSLECTVEGTSNPNLYWYRQAAGRGLQLLFYSVGIGQISSEVPQNLSASRPQDRQFILSSKKLLLSDSGFYLCAWSVKGAREQYFGPGTRLTVT.